This T cell receptor beta chain appears in the sequencing data of a study of blood T cell repertoires in COVID-19. As for the study in general: From the United States, Italy and Spain came samples of acute and convalescent COVID-19. In each case, the material was cDNA or gDNA derived from T cells, B-cell-depleted T cells, or PBMCs.

In the original workflow: From reference gene primer amplification, estimates of nucleated cell counts were derived. Measured with immunoSEQ multiplex PCR; TCRdb has only the in-frame clones, and not every one. The V and J calls and the clone size are those of that table, but D and trimming were determined from the DNA. The data hold about 230,000 clones, with about nine tenths observed a single time. The TCR sequence derives from a man aged 45-60 years with COVID-19, enrolled during active disease. The sequenced material came from peripheral blood.

This CDR3 is CASSLSYEQYF. The CDR3 DNA follows: TGCGCCAGCAGTCTGTCCTACGAGCAGTACTTC. The rearrangement uses TRBV10-2 and TRBJ2-7; unclear D gene. The CDR3 has 11 amino acids. The V and J ends lost 5 bases and 1 base respectively, with 3 bases between them. Germline CDR1 reads WSHSY; CDR2 reads SAAADI.